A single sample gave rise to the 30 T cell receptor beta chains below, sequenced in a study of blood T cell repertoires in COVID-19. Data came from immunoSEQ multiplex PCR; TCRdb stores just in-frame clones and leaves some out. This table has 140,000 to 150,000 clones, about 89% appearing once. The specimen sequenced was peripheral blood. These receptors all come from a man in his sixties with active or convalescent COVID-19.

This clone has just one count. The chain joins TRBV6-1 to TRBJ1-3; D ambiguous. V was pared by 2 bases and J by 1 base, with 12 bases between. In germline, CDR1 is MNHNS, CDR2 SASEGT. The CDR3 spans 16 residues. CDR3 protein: CASSEQGSGSGNTIYF. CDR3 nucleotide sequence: TGTGCCAGCAGTGAACAAGGCAGCGGATCTGGAAACACCATATATTTT.

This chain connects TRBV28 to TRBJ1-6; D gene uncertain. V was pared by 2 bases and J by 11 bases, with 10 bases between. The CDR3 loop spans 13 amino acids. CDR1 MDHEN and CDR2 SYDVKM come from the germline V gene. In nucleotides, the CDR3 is TGTGCCAGCAGTTTACAGGTTCTCCCACCCCTCCACTTT. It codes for CASSLQVLPPLHF.

CDR3 nucleotide sequence: TGTGCCAGCAGCTTAAAGGGGGATGGCTACACCTTC. This encodes CASSLKGDGYTF. The chain joins TRBV7-9 to TRBJ1-2; D possibly corresponds to TRBD1 (6 bases). V lost 2 bases to trimming and J lost 6 bases, with 7 bases between them. This CDR3 comprises 12 residues. Germline V gene sequence: CDR1 SEHNR, CDR2 FQNEAQ (reference sequence).

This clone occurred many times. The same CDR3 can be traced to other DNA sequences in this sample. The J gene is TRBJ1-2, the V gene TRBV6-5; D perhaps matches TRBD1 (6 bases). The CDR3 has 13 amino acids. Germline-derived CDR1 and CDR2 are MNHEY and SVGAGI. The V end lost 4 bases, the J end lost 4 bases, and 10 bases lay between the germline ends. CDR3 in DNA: TGTGCCAGCAGTTCCCAGGGGACCTATGGCTACACCTTC. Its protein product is CASSSQGTYGYTF.

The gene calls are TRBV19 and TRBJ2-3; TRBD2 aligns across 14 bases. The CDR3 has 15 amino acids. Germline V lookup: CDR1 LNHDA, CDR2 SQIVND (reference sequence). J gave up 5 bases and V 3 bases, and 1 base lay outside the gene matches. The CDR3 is CASSMGLAGEDTQYF. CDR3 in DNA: TGTGCCAGTAGTATGGGACTAGCGGGGGAAGATACGCAGTATTTT.

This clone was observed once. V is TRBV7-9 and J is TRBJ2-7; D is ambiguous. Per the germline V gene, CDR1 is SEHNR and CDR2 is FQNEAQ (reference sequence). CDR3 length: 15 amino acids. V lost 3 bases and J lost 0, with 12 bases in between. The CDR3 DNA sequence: TGTGCCAGCAGCTTCGTTGGAGATCACTCCTACGAGCAGTACTTC. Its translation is CASSFVGDHSYEQYF.

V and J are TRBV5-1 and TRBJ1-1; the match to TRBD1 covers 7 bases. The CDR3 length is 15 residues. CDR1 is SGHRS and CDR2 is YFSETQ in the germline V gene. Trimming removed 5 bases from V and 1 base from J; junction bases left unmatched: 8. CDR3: CASRHGDSGNTEAFF. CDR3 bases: TGCGCCAGCAGGCACGGGGACAGTGGGAACACTGAAGCTTTCTTT.

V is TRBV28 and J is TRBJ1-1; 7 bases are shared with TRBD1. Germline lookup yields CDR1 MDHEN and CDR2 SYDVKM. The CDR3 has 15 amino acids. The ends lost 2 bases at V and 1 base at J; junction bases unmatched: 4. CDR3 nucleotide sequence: TGTGCCAGCAGTTTAGGGGGACAGCCGAACACTGAAGCTTTCTTT. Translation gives CASSLGGQPNTEAFF.

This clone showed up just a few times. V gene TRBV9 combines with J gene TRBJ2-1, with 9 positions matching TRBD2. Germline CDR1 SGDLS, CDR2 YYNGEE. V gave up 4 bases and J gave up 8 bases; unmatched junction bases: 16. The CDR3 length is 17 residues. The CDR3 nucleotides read TGTGCCAGCAGCAGGGGTGGCGGGAGGGCCGATTTCGATGAGCAGTTCTTC. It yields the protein CASSRGGGRADFDEQFF.

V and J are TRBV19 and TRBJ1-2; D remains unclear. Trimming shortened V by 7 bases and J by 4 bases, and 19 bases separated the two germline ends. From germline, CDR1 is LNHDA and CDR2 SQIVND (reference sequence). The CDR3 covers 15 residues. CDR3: CASIQILYEAYGYTF. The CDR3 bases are TGTGCCAGTATTCAGATACTATACGAAGCCTATGGCTACACCTTC.

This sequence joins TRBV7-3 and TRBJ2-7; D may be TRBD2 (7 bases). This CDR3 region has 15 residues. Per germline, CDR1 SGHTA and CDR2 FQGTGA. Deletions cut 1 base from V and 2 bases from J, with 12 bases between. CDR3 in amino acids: CASSLMTGGAYEQYF. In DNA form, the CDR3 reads TGTGCCAGCAGCTTAATGACGGGGGGCGCCTACGAGCAGTACTTC.

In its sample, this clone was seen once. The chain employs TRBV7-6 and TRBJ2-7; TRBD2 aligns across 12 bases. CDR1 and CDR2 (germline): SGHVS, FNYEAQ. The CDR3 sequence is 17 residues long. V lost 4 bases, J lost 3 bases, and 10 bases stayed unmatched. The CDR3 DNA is TGTGCCAGCAGCTCGATTAGGACTAGCGGGATCGGCTACGAGCAGTACTTC. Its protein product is CASSSIRTSGIGYEQYF.

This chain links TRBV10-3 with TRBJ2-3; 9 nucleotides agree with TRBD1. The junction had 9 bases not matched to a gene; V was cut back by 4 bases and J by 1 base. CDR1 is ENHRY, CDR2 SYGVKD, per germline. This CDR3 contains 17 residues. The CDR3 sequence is CAISAGQGMVGTDTQYF. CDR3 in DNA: TGTGCCATCAGTGCTGGACAGGGGATGGTGGGCACAGATACGCAGTATTTT.

CDR3 DNA sequence: TGCGCCAGCAGCCTAACTACCGGACAGGGTCGGGAAAAACTGTTTTTT. Translation: CASSLTTGQGREKLFF. V usage is TRBV5-1 and J usage is TRBJ1-4, with 8 nucleotides matching TRBD1. Germline loops: CDR1 SGHRS, CDR2 YFSETQ. V lost 4 bases and J lost 8; bases outside the gene matches: 13. The CDR3 runs to 16 residues. Full variable domain (outside the CDR3, taken from reference TRBV5-1 and TRBJ1-4): KAGVTQTPRYLIKTRGQQVTLSCSPISGHRSVSWYQQTPGQGLQFLFEYFSETQRNKGNFPGRFSGRQFSNSRSEMNVSTLELGDSALYLCASSLTTGQGREKLFFGSGTQLSVL.

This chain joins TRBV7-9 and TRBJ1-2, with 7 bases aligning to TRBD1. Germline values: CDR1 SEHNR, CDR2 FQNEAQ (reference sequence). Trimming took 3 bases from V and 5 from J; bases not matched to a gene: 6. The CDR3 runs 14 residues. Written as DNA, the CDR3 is TGTGCCAGCAGCTTGGGACAGCTGGGATATGGCTACACCTTC. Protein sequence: CASSLGQLGYGYTF.

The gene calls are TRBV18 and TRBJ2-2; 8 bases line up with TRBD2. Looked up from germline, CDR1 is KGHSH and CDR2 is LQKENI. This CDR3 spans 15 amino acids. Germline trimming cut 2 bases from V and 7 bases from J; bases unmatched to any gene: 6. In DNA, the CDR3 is TGTGCCAGCTCACCAGGACTAGCCCAAATCGGGGAGCTGTTTTTT. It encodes CASSPGLAQIGELFF.

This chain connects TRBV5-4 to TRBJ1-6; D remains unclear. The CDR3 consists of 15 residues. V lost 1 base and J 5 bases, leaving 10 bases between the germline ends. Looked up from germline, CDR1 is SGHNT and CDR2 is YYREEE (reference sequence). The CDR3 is CASSLNSQNNSPLHF. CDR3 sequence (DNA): TGTGCCAGCAGCTTGAACAGTCAGAATAATTCACCCCTCCACTTT.

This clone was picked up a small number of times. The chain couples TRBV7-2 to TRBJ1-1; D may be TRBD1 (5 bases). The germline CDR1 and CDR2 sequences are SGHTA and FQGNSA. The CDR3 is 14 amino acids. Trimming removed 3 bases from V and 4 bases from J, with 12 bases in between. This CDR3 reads CASSFKDQGTEAFF. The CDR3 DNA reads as TGTGCCAGCAGCTTCAAGGACCAGGGCACTGAAGCTTTCTTT. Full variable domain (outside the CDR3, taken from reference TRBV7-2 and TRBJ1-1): GAGVSQSPSNKVTEKGKDVELRCDPISGHTALYWYRQSLGQGLEFLIYFQGNSAPDKSGLPSDRFSAERTGGSVSTLTIQRTQQEDSAVYLCASSFKDQGTEAFFGQGTRLTVV.

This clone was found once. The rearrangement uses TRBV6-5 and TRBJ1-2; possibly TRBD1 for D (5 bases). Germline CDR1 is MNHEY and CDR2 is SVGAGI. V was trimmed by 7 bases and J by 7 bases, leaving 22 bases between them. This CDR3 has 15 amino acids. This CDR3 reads CASIGGTLGTSGYTF. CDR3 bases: TGTGCCAGCATTGGGGGGACCCTTGGGACGAGTGGCTACACCTTC.

DNA of the CDR3: TGTGCCAGCAGCCAAGCGGTTGGTAATTCACCCCTCCACTTT. Protein sequence: CASSQAVGNSPLHF. The rearrangement joins TRBV3-1 (or the pseudogene TRBV3-2) to TRBJ1-6, with D uncertain. Trimming left V 1 base short and J 6 bases short, with 7 bases between. The CDR3 has 14 amino acids. Germline V gene data show CDR1 as LGHDT and CDR2 as YNNKEL (reference sequence).

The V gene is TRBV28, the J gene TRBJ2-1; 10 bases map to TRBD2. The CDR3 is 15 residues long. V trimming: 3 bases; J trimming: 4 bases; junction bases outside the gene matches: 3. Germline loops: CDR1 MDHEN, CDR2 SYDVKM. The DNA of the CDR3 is TGTGCCAGCAGTTTTCCTAGCGGGGGATACAATGAGCAGTTCTTC. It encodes CASSFPSGGYNEQFF.

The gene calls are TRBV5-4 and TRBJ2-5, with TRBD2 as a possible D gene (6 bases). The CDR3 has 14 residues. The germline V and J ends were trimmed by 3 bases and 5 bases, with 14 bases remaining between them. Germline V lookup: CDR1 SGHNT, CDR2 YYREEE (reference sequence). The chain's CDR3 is CASSSTGVRETQYF. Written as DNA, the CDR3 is TGTGCCAGCAGCTCTACGGGGGTTAGGGAGACCCAGTACTTC.

The CDR3 region has the DNA TGTGCCAGCAGCCCACGGGACAGGGGAGACGGTGAAAAACTGTTTTTT. Translating gives CASSPRDRGDGEKLFF. The J gene is TRBJ1-4, the V gene TRBV7-2, with 10 positions matching TRBD1. The CDR3 consists of 16 residues. Germline CDR1 reads SGHTA; CDR2 reads FQGNSA. With 5 bases clipped from V and 7 bases from J, the junction kept 10 bases outside the gene matches.

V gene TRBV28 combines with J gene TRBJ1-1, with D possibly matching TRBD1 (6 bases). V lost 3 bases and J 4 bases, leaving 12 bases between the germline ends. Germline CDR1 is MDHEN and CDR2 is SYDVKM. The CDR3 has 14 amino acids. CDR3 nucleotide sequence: TGTGCCAGCAGTTTGGGGGGGCTCGCCACTGAAGCTTTCTTT. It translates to CASSLGGLATEAFF.

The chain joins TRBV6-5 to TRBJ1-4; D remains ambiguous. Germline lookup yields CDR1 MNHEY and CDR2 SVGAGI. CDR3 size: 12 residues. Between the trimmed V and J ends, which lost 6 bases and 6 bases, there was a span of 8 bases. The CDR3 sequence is CASSSLDEKLFF. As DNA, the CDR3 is TGTGCCAGCAGCTCCCTAGATGAAAAACTGTTTTTT.

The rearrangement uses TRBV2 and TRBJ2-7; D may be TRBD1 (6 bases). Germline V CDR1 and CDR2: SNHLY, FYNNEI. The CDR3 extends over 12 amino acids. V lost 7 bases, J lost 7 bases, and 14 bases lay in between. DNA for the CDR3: TGTGCCAGCACTCGACAGGCCAGTGAGCAGTACTTC. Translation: CASTRQASEQYF.

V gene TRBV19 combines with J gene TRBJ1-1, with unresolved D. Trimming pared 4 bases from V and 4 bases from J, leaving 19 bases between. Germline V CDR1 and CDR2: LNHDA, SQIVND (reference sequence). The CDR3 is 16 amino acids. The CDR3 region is CASSNERLSGGTEAFF. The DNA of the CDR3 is TGTGCCAGTAGTAACGAAAGACTGAGCGGCGGCACTGAAGCTTTCTTT. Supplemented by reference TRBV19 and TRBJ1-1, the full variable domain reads DGGITQSPKYLFRKEGQNVTLSCEQNLNHDAMYWYRQDPGQGLRLIYYSQIVNDFQKGDIAEGYSVSREKKESFPLTVTSAQKNPTAFYLCASSNERLSGGTEAFFGQGTRLTVV.

CDR3 DNA: TGTGCCAGCAACGGGGAGGATTCACCCCTCCACTTT. This gives the protein CASNGEDSPLHF. The V gene is TRBV3-1 (or the pseudogene TRBV3-2), the J gene TRBJ1-6; D is unclear. The length of the CDR3 is 12 residues. Germline lookup yields CDR1 LGHDT and CDR2 YNNKEL (reference sequence). Trimming took off 7 bases at V and 8 bases at J, with 9 bases between the two ends.

The CDR3 protein is CAISPWDSSYEQYF. The CDR3 region has the DNA TGTGCCATCAGCCCTTGGGACAGCTCCTACGAGCAGTACTTC. This sequence joins TRBV10-3 and TRBJ2-7; 7 bases are a match to TRBD1. V dropped 6 bases and J dropped 0; count of bases not matched to a gene: 5. This CDR3 contains 14 residues. The germline V gene encodes CDR1 ENHRY and CDR2 SYGVKD.

This CDR3 is CAWSGGVRATEAFF. The CDR3 nucleotides read TGTGCCTGGAGTGGGGGGGTTCGTGCCACTGAAGCTTTCTTT. The V gene is TRBV30, the J gene TRBJ1-1; D is possibly TRBD1 (5 bases). The CDR3 is 14 amino acids. V lost 1 base and J 4 bases, leaving 13 bases between the germline ends. Germline assignment: CDR1 GTSNPN and CDR2 SVGIG (reference sequence).